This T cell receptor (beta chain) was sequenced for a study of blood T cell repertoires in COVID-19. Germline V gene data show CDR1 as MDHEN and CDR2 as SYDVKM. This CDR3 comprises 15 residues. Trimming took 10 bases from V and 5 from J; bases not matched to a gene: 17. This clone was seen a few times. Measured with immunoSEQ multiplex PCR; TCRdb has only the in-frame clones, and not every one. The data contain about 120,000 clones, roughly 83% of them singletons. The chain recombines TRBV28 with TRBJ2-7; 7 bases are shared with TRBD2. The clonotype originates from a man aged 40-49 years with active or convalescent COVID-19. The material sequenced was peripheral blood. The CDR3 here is CATLEELAVYHEQYF. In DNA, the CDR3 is TGTGCCACCCTGGAGGAGCTAGCGGTTTATCACGAGCAGTACTTC.